These 30 T cell receptor beta chains originate from one sample sequenced in a study of blood T cell repertoires in COVID-19. Profiled with immunoSEQ multiplex PCR; TCRdb holds only in-frame clones, not every one. The sample lists approximately 100,000 clones; around 81% were seen once. Sequencing used peripheral blood. All receptors derive from a human donor in a cohort sampled during active COVID-19.

J is TRBJ1-4 and V is TRBV11-1; no firm D call. Germline V gene lookup returns CDR1 SGHAT and CDR2 FQDESV (reference sequence). The CDR3 loop spans 16 amino acids. Trimming removed 1 base from V and 7 bases from J, with 16 bases in between. CDR3: CASSLGGPRGGEKLFF. The CDR3 nucleotides read TGTGCCAGCAGCTTAGGAGGCCCCCGCGGAGGTGAAAAACTGTTTTTT.

This sequence joins TRBV28 and TRBJ2-7; 10 bases align to TRBD1. This CDR3 has 14 residues. J was trimmed by 2 bases and V by 7 bases; bases with no gene match: 5. CDR1 and CDR2 (germline): MDHEN, SYDVKM. The CDR3 DNA reads TGTGCCAGCACCTCTGGGACAGGGGCCTACGAGCAGTACTTC. Its translation is CASTSGTGAYEQYF. Full variable domain (missing parts from reference TRBV28 and TRBJ2-7): DVKVTQSSRYLVKRTGEKVFLECVQDMDHENMFWYRQDPGLGLRLIYFSYDVKMKEKGDIPEGYSVSREKKERFSLILESASTNQTSMYLCASTSGTGAYEQYFGPGTRLTVT.

This clone was found a few times. The CDR3 DNA follows: TGCGCCAGCAGCCAAGACCGGGGGACAGGGGGCTTTGGCTACACCTTC. Amino acid sequence: CASSQDRGTGGFGYTF. The chain recombines TRBV4-3 with TRBJ1-2; 12 bases are shared with TRBD1. The CDR3 length is 16 residues. CDR1 and CDR2 from the germline V gene are LGHNA and YSLEER. After removal of 0 bases from V and 7 bases from J, the junction contained 6 bases not matched to a gene.

This rearrangement joins TRBV2 to TRBJ2-7; weak D call: TRBD1 (5 bases). Germline-derived CDR1 and CDR2 are SNHLY and FYNNEI. Trimming stripped 1 base from V and 3 bases from J, with 13 bases between. The CDR3 has 15 residues. CDR3 coding DNA: TGTGCCAGCAGTGAAGAAGGGGCAACCCGCTACGAGCAGTACTTC. Translated: CASSEEGATRYEQYF.

This chain uses TRBV10-2 with TRBJ2-2; TRBD2 matches 14 bases. J gave up 7 bases and V 7 bases, and 5 bases lay outside the gene matches. The CDR3 is made up of 15 amino acids. In germline, CDR1 is WSHSY, CDR2 SAAADI. The CDR3 nucleotides read TGCGCCAGCATCGGGACTAGCGGGGGTCACGGGGAGCTGTTTTTT. Translating gives CASIGTSGGHGELFF.

V and J are TRBV28 and TRBJ2-7; 12 bases are a match to TRBD1. The germline CDR1 and CDR2 sequences are MDHEN and SYDVKM. This CDR3 has 15 amino acids. V shed 5 bases and J 2 bases; nucleotides not matched to a gene: 4. CDR3 nucleotide sequence: TGTGCCAGCAGTCCCGGGACAGGGGGCCCCTACGAGCAGTACTTC. This codes for CASSPGTGGPYEQYF.

V and J are TRBV19 and TRBJ1-6; weak D call: TRBD1 (6 bases). CDR1 is LNHDA and CDR2 is SQIVND in the germline V gene (reference sequence). Trimming stripped 0 bases from V and 14 bases from J, with 17 bases between. The CDR3 has 15 amino acids. CDR3 residues: CASSIELGTTSTLHF. The CDR3 nucleotides read TGTGCCAGTAGTATAGAGTTGGGGACAACCTCGACCCTCCACTTT.

As for this clone: Distinct nucleotide sequences in the sample also encode this CDR3. This chain connects TRBV30 to TRBJ1-3; D is uncertain. Germline CDR1 is GTSNPN and CDR2 is SVGIG (reference sequence). Trimming shortened V by 0 bases and J by 4 bases, and 4 bases separated the two germline ends. This CDR3 spans 12 amino acids. CDR3 sequence: CAWSVQGNTIYF. The DNA for the CDR3 is TGTGCCTGGAGTGTACAGGGAAACACCATATATTTT. Drawing the rest from reference TRBV30 and TRBJ1-3, the complete variable domain is SQTIHQWPATLVQPVGSPLSLECTVEGTSNPNLYWYRQAAGRGLQLLFYSVGIGQISSEVPQNLSASRPQDRQFILSSKKLLLSDSGFYLCAWSVQGNTIYFGEGSWLTVV.

The chain employs TRBV27 and TRBJ2-1, with 10 bases identical to TRBD2. The CDR3 loop spans 17 amino acids. CDR1 and CDR2 from the germline V gene are MNHEY and SMNVEV (reference sequence). V trimming: 5 bases; J trimming: 9 bases; junction bases outside the gene matches: 16. CDR3 amino acids: CASSDRAGGPLRSEQFF. CDR3 nucleotides: TGTGCCAGCAGTGACAGAGCGGGAGGGCCTTTAAGAAGTGAGCAGTTCTTC.

This chain uses TRBV5-6 with TRBJ2-7; 9 positions match TRBD2. CDR3 length: 16 residues. The trim removed 4 bases at V and 5 bases at J, leaving 13 bases unmatched. The germline V gene has CDR1 SGHDT and CDR2 YYEEEE. CDR3 sequence: CASSAVPGLATNEQYF. DNA of the CDR3: TGTGCCAGCAGCGCGGTGCCGGGACTAGCCACCAACGAGCAGTACTTC.

This chain links TRBV19 with TRBJ2-3; 12 bases fit TRBD2. The junction had 5 bases not matched to a gene; V was cut back by 4 bases and J by 3 bases. The CDR3 contains 16 residues. Germline V gene sequence: CDR1 LNHDA, CDR2 SQIVND (reference sequence). The CDR3 DNA follows: TGTGCCAGTAGTAACGGACTAGCGGGACTTACAGATACGCAGTATTTT. It translates to CASSNGLAGLTDTQYF.

The sample holds one count of this clone. The rearrangement links TRBV27 to TRBJ2-7; 9 bases are a match to TRBD1. CDR1 is MNHEY, CDR2 SMNVEV, per germline (reference sequence). The CDR3 is made up of 15 amino acids. The trim removed 1 base at V and 5 bases at J, leaving 6 bases unmatched. The CDR3 coding sequence is TGTGCCAGCAGTTTATTGGGGACAGGGAAGGACGAGCAGTACTTC. It translates to CASSLLGTGKDEQYF.

J is TRBJ1-3 and V is TRBV7-9; TRBD1 is a possible D gene (6 bases). Germline V gene data show CDR1 as SEHNR and CDR2 as FQNEAQ (reference sequence). The V end lost 5 bases, the J end lost 2 bases, and 10 bases lay between the germline ends. The CDR3 runs 14 residues. This CDR3 is CASSATGTGNTIYF. Here the CDR3 DNA reads TGTGCCAGCAGCGCGACAGGTACTGGAAACACCATATATTTT.

V usage is TRBV24-1 and J usage is TRBJ2-5; 9 bases are shared with TRBD1. In germline, CDR1 is KGHDR, CDR2 SFDVKD. The V gene end was trimmed by 4 bases and the J gene end by 5 bases; junction bases not matched to a gene: 10. CDR3 length: 16 residues. The CDR3 DNA reads TGTGCCACCAGTGACCGGGGACAGGGAGGGGGGGAGACCCAGTACTTC. Translating it yields CATSDRGQGGGETQYF.

CDR3 region: CASRWAGEGLNEQFF. The CDR3 DNA sequence: TGTGCCAGCAGATGGGCGGGGGAAGGTCTCAATGAGCAGTTCTTC. The rearrangement links TRBV6-5 to TRBJ2-1; 7 bases line up with TRBD2. V gave up 6 bases and J gave up 6 bases; unmatched junction bases: 11. Per germline, CDR1 MNHEY and CDR2 SVGAGI. The CDR3 sequence is 15 residues long.

This clone was recorded a few times. This sequence joins TRBV5-5 and TRBJ1-5; D is unresolved. The V end lost 2 bases, the J end lost 1 base, and 10 bases lay between the germline ends. The CDR3 sequence is 15 residues long. Germline V gene data show CDR1 as SGHKS and CDR2 as YYEKEE (reference sequence). CDR3 bases: TGTGCCAGCAGCTTTCGGGGTAACAGCAATCAGCCCCAGCATTTT. It encodes CASSFRGNSNQPQHF.

This clone was recorded only once. The chain couples TRBV4-3 to TRBJ2-1; D is possibly TRBD2 (6 bases). The CDR3 has 14 amino acids. Germline V gives CDR1 LGHNA, CDR2 YSLEER. V was clipped by 5 bases and J by 5 bases, with 13 bases between them. As DNA, the CDR3 is TGCGCCAGCAGCAGACGGACTAACGACAATGAGCAGTTCTTC. Translating gives CASSRRTNDNEQFF.

The chain couples TRBV19 to TRBJ1-1, with TRBD1 identical over 8 bases. Germline CDR1 reads LNHDA; CDR2 reads SQIVND (reference sequence). This CDR3 contains 15 residues. After removal of 7 bases from V and 1 base from J, the junction contained 8 bases not matched to a gene. CDR3 in DNA: TGTGCCAGTACGACCACAGGGGGGGCGAACACTGAAGCTTTCTTT. It is translated as CASTTTGGANTEAFF.

The chain couples TRBV19 to TRBJ1-6, with D possibly being TRBD1 (6 bases). V lost 0 bases, J lost 10 bases, and 10 bases lay in between. CDR1 is LNHDA, CDR2 SQIVND, per germline (reference sequence). There are 14 residues in the CDR3. For the CDR3, the DNA is TGTGCCAGTAGTATAGAACAGGGACGATCACCCCTCCACTTT. Its protein is CASSIEQGRSPLHF.

The rearrangement joins TRBV6-2 or TRBV6-3 to TRBJ2-7; 12 nucleotides line up with TRBD2. V trimming: 6 bases; J trimming: 2 bases; junction bases outside the gene matches: 5. The CDR3 runs to 15 residues. Germline assignment: CDR1 MNHEY and CDR2 SVGEGT. CDR3 in amino acids: CASSKGLAGTYEQYF. For the CDR3, the DNA is TGTGCCAGCAGCAAGGGACTAGCGGGCACCTACGAGCAGTACTTC.

This clone was counted between two and nine times. The V call is TRBV5-1, the J call TRBJ2-2, with a possible D match to TRBD1 (6 bases). The CDR3 spans 15 residues. V dropped 4 bases and J dropped 2 bases, with 12 bases sitting between them. Germline V gene lookup returns CDR1 SGHRS and CDR2 YFSETQ. The CDR3 protein is CASSPGAVNTGELFF. Written as DNA, the CDR3 is TGCGCCAGCAGCCCAGGGGCGGTAAACACCGGGGAGCTGTTTTTT.

This clone was recorded once. The genes are TRBV20-1 and TRBJ1-2; D ambiguous. The CDR3 is made up of 14 amino acids. Germline CDR1 and CDR2: DFQATT and SNEGSKA (reference sequence). Trimming pared 3 bases from V and 3 bases from J, leaving 14 bases between. CDR3 nucleotide sequence: TGCAGTGCTAGTCCGGGGTTCAAGGACTATGGCTACACCTTC. Its translation is CSASPGFKDYGYTF.

V usage is TRBV9 and J usage is TRBJ2-5; 7 bases align to TRBD1. The J segment lost 10 bases and the V segment lost 0 bases, leaving 3 bases of the junction unmatched. CDR1 and CDR2 from the germline V gene are SGDLS and YYNGEE. CDR3 size: 12 residues. CDR3 protein: CASSVEGANQYF. The CDR3 DNA follows: TGTGCCAGCAGCGTAGAGGGGGCGAACCAGTACTTC.

The chain combines TRBV6-2 or TRBV6-3 with TRBJ2-3, with 13 bases matching TRBD2. V shed 6 bases and J 7 bases; nucleotides not matched to a gene: 7. Germline V gene sequence: CDR1 MNHEY, CDR2 SVGEGT. CDR3 length equals 15 residues. This CDR3 reads CASSDGLAGVYTQYF. The DNA for the CDR3 is TGTGCCAGCAGCGACGGACTAGCGGGAGTATATACGCAGTATTTT.

This clone has a single count. V and J are TRBV27 and TRBJ1-1, with D possibly TRBD1 on 6 matching bases. Germline loops: CDR1 MNHEY, CDR2 SMNVEV (reference sequence). V was shortened by 5 bases and J by 1 base, with 14 bases between the two germline ends. The CDR3 has 15 amino acids. CDR3 sequence (DNA): TGTGCCAGCAGTCTCCGGGACACGGGGAACACTGAAGCTTTCTTT. This encodes CASSLRDTGNTEAFF.

The CDR3 region is CASSLSGRVGDSPLHF. CDR3 nucleotide sequence: TGTGCCAGCAGCTTAAGTGGCAGGGTCGGCGATTCACCCCTCCACTTT. The rearrangement links TRBV7-2 to TRBJ1-6; TRBD1 is a possible D gene (5 bases). Germline CDR1 reads SGHTA; CDR2 reads FQGNSA. The V end lost 2 bases, the J end lost 8 bases, and 16 bases lay between the germline ends. The CDR3 loop spans 16 amino acids.

This clone appeared once. The rearrangement links TRBV4-2 to TRBJ1-5; D perhaps matches TRBD1 (5 bases). Germline CDR1 LGHNA, CDR2 YNFKEQ. The CDR3 consists of 19 residues. The V gene lost 0 bases and the J gene lost 2 bases, with 20 bases spanning the gap. CDR3 nucleotides: TGTGCCAGCAGCCAAGATTCGGGGGACGGGGTAGGACGCAATCAGCCCCAGCATTTT. Its translation: CASSQDSGDGVGRNQPQHF.

The chain carries TRBV21-1 and TRBJ2-4; TRBD1, the D gene given by the table, was not confirmed from the DNA. TRBV21-1 is a pseudogene. The CDR3 sequence is 17 residues long. The CDR3 region is CASSKGGTGRTKNIQYF. The DNA of the CDR3 is TGTGCCAGCAGCAAAGGAGGGACAGGGAGGACCAAAAACATTCAGTACTTC.

V gene TRBV27 combines with J gene TRBJ2-7; D is perhaps TRBD1 (6 bases). CDR1 and CDR2 (germline): MNHEY, SMNVEV (reference sequence). The germline V and J ends were trimmed by 7 bases and 4 bases, with 14 bases remaining between them. The CDR3 is 13 residues long. The DNA of the CDR3 is TGTGCCAGCATCGGGACAAACCTATACGAGCAGTACTTC. Amino acids: CASIGTNLYEQYF.

This chain joins TRBV9 and TRBJ2-1; 7 nucleotides line up with TRBD2. Per the germline V gene, CDR1 is SGDLS and CDR2 is YYNGEE. This CDR3 has 15 amino acids. Trimming removed 0 bases from V and 2 bases from J; junction bases left unmatched: 2. CDR3 region: CASSVAGGTYNEQFF. CDR3 nucleotides: TGTGCCAGCAGCGTAGCGGGAGGCACCTACAATGAGCAGTTCTTC.